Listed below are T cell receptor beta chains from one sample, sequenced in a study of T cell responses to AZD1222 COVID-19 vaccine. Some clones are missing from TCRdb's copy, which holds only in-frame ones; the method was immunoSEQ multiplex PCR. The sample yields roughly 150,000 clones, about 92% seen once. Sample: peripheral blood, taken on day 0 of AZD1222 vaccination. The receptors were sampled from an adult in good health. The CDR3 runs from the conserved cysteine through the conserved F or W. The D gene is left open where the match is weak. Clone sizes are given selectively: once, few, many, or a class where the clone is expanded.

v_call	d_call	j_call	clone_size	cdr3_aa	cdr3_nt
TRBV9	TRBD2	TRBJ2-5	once	CASSFGLAGSGPQYF	TGTGCCAGCAGCTTCGGACTAGCGGGGTCAGGGCCCCAGTACTTC
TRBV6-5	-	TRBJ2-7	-	CASSTEGPTYEQYF	TGTGCCAGCAGTACGGAGGGGCCGACCTACGAGCAGTACTTC
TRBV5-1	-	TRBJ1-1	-	CASSGAFGQPNTEAFF	TGCGCCAGCAGCGGGGCCTTCGGGCAGCCGAACACTGAAGCTTTCTTT
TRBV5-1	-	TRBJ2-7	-	CASSPGTYEQYF	TGCGCCAGCAGCCCGGGCACCTACGAGCAGTACTTC
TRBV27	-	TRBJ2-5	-	CAITSPQSQETQYF	TGCGCAATTACGAGCCCTCAATCTCAAGAGACCCAGTACTTC
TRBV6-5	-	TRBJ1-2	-	CASGGLAGDTF	TGTGCCAGCGGGGGCCTCGCGGGGGACACCTTC
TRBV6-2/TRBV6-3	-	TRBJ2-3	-	CASSYSSGPTDTQYF	TGTGCCAGCAGTTACTCCAGCGGGCCCACAGATACGCAGTATTTT
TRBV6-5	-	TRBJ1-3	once	CASSYSQTGNTIYF	TGTGCCAGCAGTTACTCGCAGACTGGAAACACCATATATTTT
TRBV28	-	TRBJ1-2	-	CASRLTPLSYGYTF	TGTGCCAGCAGGCTAACACCTCTTTCTTATGGCTACACCTTC
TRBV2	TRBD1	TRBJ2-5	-	CASGTGYETQYF	TGTGCCAGCGGGACAGGGTACGAGACCCAGTACTTC
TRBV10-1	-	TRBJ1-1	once	CASSNKMNTEAFF	TGCGCCAGCAGTAACAAAATGAACACTGAAGCTTTCTTT
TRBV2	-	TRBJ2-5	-	CASRLGEAGYF	TGTGCCAGCCGCCTCGGGGAGGCTGGGTACTTC
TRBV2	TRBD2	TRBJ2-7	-	CASRAGGEQYF	TGTGCCAGCAGAGCGGGAGGCGAGCAGTACTTC
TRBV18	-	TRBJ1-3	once	CASSPSNERSGNTIYF	TGTGCCAGCTCACCCTCCAACGAACGCTCTGGAAACACCATATATTTT
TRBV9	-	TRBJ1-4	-	CASSEGLGGAKEKLFF	TGTGCCAGCAGCGAAGGCTTGGGGGGCGCAAAGGAAAAACTGTTTTTT